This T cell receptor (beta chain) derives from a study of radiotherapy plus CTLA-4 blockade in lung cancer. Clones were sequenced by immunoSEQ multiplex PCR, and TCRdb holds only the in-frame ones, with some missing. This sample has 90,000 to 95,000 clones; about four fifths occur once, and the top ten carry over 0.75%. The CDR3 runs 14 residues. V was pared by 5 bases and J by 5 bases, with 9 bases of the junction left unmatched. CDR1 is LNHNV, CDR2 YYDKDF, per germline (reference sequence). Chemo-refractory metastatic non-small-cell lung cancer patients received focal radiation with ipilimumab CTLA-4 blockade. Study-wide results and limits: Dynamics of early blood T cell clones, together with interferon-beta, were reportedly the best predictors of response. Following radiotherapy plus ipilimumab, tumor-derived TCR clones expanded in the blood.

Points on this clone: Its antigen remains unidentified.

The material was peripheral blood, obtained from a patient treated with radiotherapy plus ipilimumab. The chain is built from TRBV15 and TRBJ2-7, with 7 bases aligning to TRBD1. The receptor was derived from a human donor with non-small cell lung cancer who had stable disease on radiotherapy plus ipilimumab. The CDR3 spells CATSGRQGSNEQYF. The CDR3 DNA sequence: TGTGCCACCAGCGGCCGACAGGGATCCAACGAGCAGTACTTC.